The present T cell receptor beta chain was sequenced within a study of T cells after yellow fever vaccination. Study as a whole: SMART-Seq v4 Ultra Low Input prepared libraries from low-cell fractions.

On this clonotype: Its matching antigen is unknown.

Findings and limits, study-wide: Reappearance after the booster was observed for most primary-vaccination clones (96% CD4, almost 90% CD8). Faster peaking, at day 5 versus 15, marked a secondary response that was weaker.

Germline CDR1 and CDR2: MNHEY and SVGAGI. Trimming removed 7 bases at V and 5 bases at J, with 5 bases between. The CDR3 loop spans 10 amino acids. For TCR, cDNA came from 5'RACE template switching, which added a universal primer site and UMIs. A single record per CDR3 protein comes from TCRdb applying MiXCR to the 5' RACE reads. The sample has about 400,000 distinct CDR3 sequences, about 9.9% seen once; the top ten hold around 20%. The sequencing here drew on PBMCs, taken on the day of the first yellow fever vaccination. The gene calls are TRBV6-5 and TRBJ2-5; the D is unclear. The clonotype comes from a man between 18 and 29 years old who received the YFV17D yellow fever vaccine. In DNA form, the CDR3 reads TGTGCCAGCATCGGGGAGACCCAGTACTTC. It is translated as CASIGETQYF.